The 18 T cell receptor beta chains listed next were all sequenced from one sample in a study of cytomegalovirus exposure and HLA in healthy donors. Profiled with immunoSEQ multiplex PCR; TCRdb holds only in-frame clones, not every one. Seen here are some 140,000 clones, 84% observed once, and the top ten hold over 1.1%. The sequencing input was PBMCs. Receptor source: a woman aged 25 to 39 in good health and CMV-seronegative.

The rearrangement joins TRBV1 to TRBJ2-3; the table's TRBD2 call for D was not verified on the DNA. TRBV1 is noted as a pseudogene. This CDR3 has 16 amino acids. CDR3 bases: TGCACCAGCAGCCAAATAGCGGGGGCTAGCACAGATACGCAGTATTTT. Its protein is CTSSQIAGASTDTQYF.

This chain links TRBV5-4 with TRBJ1-4; a possible D gene is TRBD1 (5 bases). This CDR3 region has 16 residues. Per germline, CDR1 SGHNT and CDR2 YYREEE (reference sequence). The germline V and J ends were trimmed by 0 bases and 5 bases, with 14 bases remaining between them. The CDR3 nucleotides are TGTGCCAGCAGCTTGGACCCGACAGCGGGAAATGAAAAACTGTTTTTT. Amino acids: CASSLDPTAGNEKLFF.

This clone was detected only once. This rearrangement joins TRBV2 to TRBJ2-1; TRBD1 agrees at 10 bases. The germline gives CDR1 SNHLY, CDR2 FYNNEI. The CDR3 is made up of 15 amino acids. Unmatched junction bases numbered 6, after V lost 8 bases and J lost 2 bases. The CDR3 coding sequence is TGTGCCAGCGAGACAGGGGGCGCTCCCTACAATGAGCAGTTCTTC. Its protein product is CASETGGAPYNEQFF.

This clone was seen only once. The chain employs TRBV7-9 and TRBJ2-1; 8 bases match TRBD2. With V trimmed by 5 bases and J by 8 bases, 11 bases remained unmatched. The CDR3 is 15 residues long. The V gene's germline CDR1 is SEHNR and CDR2 FQNEAQ (reference sequence). The CDR3 protein is CASSRHGGAGYEQFF. CDR3 nucleotides: TGTGCCAGCAGCCGACACGGGGGGGCGGGGTATGAGCAGTTCTTC. The full variable domain, with the rest looked up from reference TRBV7-9 and TRBJ2-1, is DTGVSQNPRHKITKRGQNVTFRCDPISEHNRLYWYRQTLGQGPEFLTYFQNEAQLEKSRLLSDRFSAERPKGSFSTLEIQRTEQGDSAMYLCASSRHGGAGYEQFFGPGTRLTVL.

The chain uses TRBV28 and TRBJ1-6; no clear D gene. Germline V gene data show CDR1 as MDHEN and CDR2 as SYDVKM. Trimming removed 2 bases at V and 7 bases at J, with 12 bases between. The CDR3 contains 15 residues. In nucleotides, the CDR3 is TGTGCCAGCAGTTTAAACCTCTGGGAGAATTCACCCCTCCACTTT. Its protein product is CASSLNLWENSPLHF.

The gene calls are TRBV28 and TRBJ2-5; D unclear. This CDR3 has 17 residues. The germline gives CDR1 MDHEN, CDR2 SYDVKM. V lost 2 bases and J lost 1, with 17 bases in between. The CDR3 loop is CASSLGSSLPPQETQYF. The CDR3 DNA follows: TGTGCCAGCAGTTTAGGTAGCAGCCTACCCCCCCAAGAGACCCAGTACTTC.

This clone was observed a handful of times. Other DNA sequences in the same sample also yield this CDR3. The V call is TRBV5-1, the J call TRBJ2-3; 9 bases match TRBD2. The CDR3 length is 14 residues. The trim removed 7 bases at V and 0 bases at J, leaving 3 bases unmatched. The V gene's germline CDR1 is SGHRS and CDR2 YFSETQ. The CDR3 loop reads CASLRGGSTDTQYF. The CDR3 DNA reads as TGCGCCAGCTTGCGGGGGGGCAGCACAGATACGCAGTATTTT.

This clone was detected only a few times. The chain combines TRBV7-8 with TRBJ1-3; the match to TRBD1 covers 11 bases. The CDR3 runs 16 residues. J was trimmed by 3 bases and V by 4 bases; bases with no gene match: 5. CDR1 SGHVS and CDR2 FQNEAQ come from the germline V gene. Written as DNA, the CDR3 is TGTGCCAGCAGCTCTGGACAGGGGGCGGGTGGAAACACCATATATTTT. It encodes CASSSGQGAGGNTIYF.

The chain's CDR3 is CASSERQGRNSPLHF. The CDR3 DNA reads TGTGCCAGTAGTGAAAGACAGGGACGCAATTCACCCCTCCACTTT. The rearrangement joins TRBV19 to TRBJ1-6; 7 bases are a match to TRBD1. Germline V lookup: CDR1 LNHDA, CDR2 SQIVND (reference sequence). The CDR3 loop spans 15 amino acids. Losses at the gene ends were 5 bases for V and 7 bases for J; bases not matched to a gene: 8.

This clone has a handful of counts. This chain joins TRBV2 and TRBJ1-6; TRBD1 matches at 11 bases. The J segment lost 0 bases and the V segment lost 9 bases, leaving 4 bases of the junction unmatched. This CDR3 has 16 residues. Germline V CDR1 and CDR2: SNHLY, FYNNEI. The CDR3, as DNA: TGTGCCAGTTCCGGGACAGGGGGCTCCTATAATTCACCCCTCCACTTT. Protein: CASSGTGGSYNSPLHF.

This chain uses TRBV6-5 with TRBJ1-2; D remains unclear. CDR3 length equals 14 residues. The V gene lost 0 bases and the J gene lost 4 bases, with 9 bases spanning the gap. Germline CDR1 reads MNHEY; CDR2 reads SVGAGI. The CDR3 spells CASSYSKSTYGYTF. The CDR3 coding sequence is TGTGCCAGCAGTTACTCGAAGAGCACCTATGGCTACACCTTC.

This sequence joins TRBV5-5 and TRBJ1-3; D may be TRBD1 (5 bases). Trimming shortened V by 2 bases and J by 0 bases, and 12 bases separated the two germline ends. The V gene's germline CDR1 is SGHKS and CDR2 YYEKEE (reference sequence). This CDR3 region has 16 residues. CDR3 nucleotides: TGTGCCAGCAGCTTAACGGGGGGTTACTCTGGAAACACCATATATTTT. It translates to CASSLTGGYSGNTIYF.

This chain links TRBV6-1 with TRBJ2-7; 8 bases are shared with TRBD1. The CDR3 consists of 18 residues. The V segment lost 0 bases and the J segment 7 bases; nucleotides outside the gene matches: 17. Germline V gene sequence: CDR1 MNHNS, CDR2 SASEGT. CDR3 nucleotides: TGTGCCAGCAGTGAAGCCCGCCCCTTCGGGAGCAGGGGGCAAGAGCAGTACTTC. Translated, it gives CASSEARPFGSRGQEQYF.

The gene calls are TRBV5-5 and TRBJ2-2, with a weak D call TRBD1 (5 bases). Per the germline V gene, CDR1 is SGHKS and CDR2 is YYEKEE (reference sequence). Trimming took off 1 base at V and 2 bases at J, with 6 bases between the two ends. CDR3 length: 14 amino acids. CDR3: CASSLRGNTGELFF. In DNA, the CDR3 is TGTGCCAGCAGCTTGAGGGGAAACACCGGGGAGCTGTTTTTT.

The chain joins TRBV5-1 to TRBJ2-3; TRBD1 matches at 9 bases. Trimming cost V 4 bases and J 4 bases; bases outside gene matches: 10. Looked up from germline, CDR1 is SGHRS and CDR2 is YFSETQ. The CDR3 extends over 16 amino acids. CDR3 sequence: CASSRQGVAIADTQYF. Written as DNA, the CDR3 is TGCGCCAGCAGCCGACAGGGGGTGGCTATCGCAGATACGCAGTATTTT.

The V call is TRBV6-5, the J call TRBJ1-2; D gene ambiguous. V gave up 7 bases and J gave up 6 bases, with 6 bases separating them. The germline gives CDR1 MNHEY, CDR2 SVGAGI. The CDR3 has 10 amino acids. This chain's CDR3 is CASIPDGYTF. The CDR3, as DNA: TGTGCCAGCATCCCGGATGGCTACACCTTC.

This clone was counted ten times or more. The V gene is TRBV18, the J gene TRBJ1-2; possible D gene TRBD1, 6 bases. CDR1 is KGHSH and CDR2 is LQKENI in the germline V gene. This CDR3 contains 14 residues. V dropped 3 bases and J dropped 4 bases, with 12 bases sitting between them. The CDR3 nucleotides read TGTGCCAGCTCACCGCCACAGGGTCGCTATGGCTACACCTTC. Amino acids: CASSPPQGRYGYTF.

The chain employs TRBV2 and TRBJ1-1, with D possibly TRBD1 on 6 matching bases. This CDR3 has 14 amino acids. Trimming pared 5 bases from V and 0 bases from J, leaving 10 bases between. CDR1 is SNHLY and CDR2 is FYNNEI in the germline V gene. CDR3 protein: CASSYRVLNTEAFF. For the CDR3, the DNA is TGTGCCAGCAGTTACAGGGTGCTGAACACTGAAGCTTTCTTT.